Sequencing of this T cell receptor (beta chain) was carried out in a study of blood T cells in healthy people across ages. The V segment lost 0 bases and the J segment 2 bases; nucleotides outside the gene matches: 10. Germline V gene data show CDR1 as MNHEY and CDR2 as SVGEGT. This CDR3 is 18 amino acids long. Alongside a J-beta primer mix, a sample-barcoded 5' primer served in a second PCR lasting about 6 to 11 cycles. TCRdb itself ran the 5' RACE reads through MiXCR, one entry per CDR3 protein. Of around 970,000 distinct CDR3 sequences in the sample, 51% were seen once. Sequenced sample: blood. V and J are TRBV6-2 or TRBV6-3 and TRBJ2-7; TRBD2 matches 10 bases. The TCR sequence derives from a woman in her sixties in good health. The CDR3: CASSYSVGTSGTPYEQYF. The DNA of the CDR3 is TGTGCCAGCAGTTACTCCGTCGGTACTAGCGGGACCCCCTACGAGCAGTACTTC.